These 8 T cell receptor beta chains were sequenced from one sample in a study of T cells in Graves' hyperthyroidism and ophthalmopathy. TCR beta CDR3 regions were amplified from RNA. The HTBI primer set served for first-round RT-PCR of the TCR CDR3. TCRdb re-derived calls from the multiplex PCR reads in MiXCR, one entry per CDR3 protein. The sample includes approximately 300,000 distinct CDR3 sequences, 16% seen only once; the top ten take approximately 33%. The sequencing sample was made of blood. These receptors were collected from a man younger than 45 with Graves' hyperthyroidism.

This clonotype was counted many times. CDR3 nucleotide sequence: TGTGCCATCCGCAATTTAGACTATGGCTACACCTTC. Residues: CAIRNLDYGYTF. The V gene is TRBV3-1, the J gene TRBJ1-2; D ambiguous. This CDR3 region has 12 residues. V was trimmed by 10 bases and J by 3 bases, leaving 12 bases between them. The V gene's germline CDR1 is LGHDT and CDR2 YNNKEL (reference sequence).

The chain is built from TRBV7-9 and TRBJ2-5; D unclear. V lost 4 bases to trimming and J lost 2 bases, with 11 bases between them. Germline V CDR1 and CDR2: SEHNR, FQNEAQ (reference sequence). CDR3 length equals 14 residues. CDR3 sequence (DNA): TGTGCCAGCAGCTCCTCCCCCATGCAAGAGACCCAGTACTTC. Its translation is CASSSSPMQETQYF.

This chain connects TRBV28 to TRBJ2-1, with 9 positions matching TRBD2. Germline V gene sequence: CDR1 MDHEN, CDR2 SYDVKM. The ends lost 3 bases at V and 12 bases at J; junction bases unmatched: 15. The length of the CDR3 is 16 residues. CDR3 protein: CASSLGPSGRSYGQFF. The CDR3, as DNA: TGTGCCAGCAGTTTGGGTCCGAGCGGGAGGTCGTATGGGCAGTTCTTC. Combining the CDR3 with reference TRBV28 and TRBJ2-1 gives the whole variable domain DVKVTQSSRYLVKRTGEKVFLECVQDMDHENMFWYRQDPGLGLRLIYFSYDVKMKEKGDIPEGYSVSREKKERFSLILESASTNQTSMYLCASSLGPSGRSYGQFFGPGTRLTVL.

This clonotype was observed at least ten times. The V gene is TRBV27, the J gene TRBJ1-1; D is perhaps TRBD1 (6 bases). From germline, CDR1 is MNHEY and CDR2 SMNVEV (reference sequence). The CDR3 is 14 residues long. V was pared by 4 bases and J by 2 bases, with 11 bases between. The CDR3 coding sequence is TGTGCCAGCAGTTGGTACAGGGCTAACACTGAAGCTTTCTTT. Protein sequence: CASSWYRANTEAFF.

The chain combines TRBV5-4 with TRBJ2-3, with D unresolved. The CDR3 is 14 residues long. V was pared by 3 bases and J by 0 bases, with 8 bases between. Germline-derived CDR1 and CDR2 are SGHNT and YYREEE (reference sequence). CDR3 sequence reads: CASSSSTSTDTQYF. The CDR3 nucleotides are TGTGCCAGCAGCTCCTCTACTAGCACAGATACGCAGTATTTT.

On this clonotype: Just one base apart from a much larger clone, this may be a read error. The V call is TRBV7-8, the J call TRBJ2-7; D call uncertain. This CDR3 has 15 amino acids. The germline CDR1 and CDR2 sequences are SGHVS and FQNEAQ. CDR3 DNA: TGTGCCAGCAGCTTTCCAGGACGCCGCACCTACGAGCGGTACTTC. Residues: CASSFPGRRTYERYF.

CDR3 in DNA: TGTGCCAGCAGGGAGCTCCGGGACTGGAGGGATACGCAGTATTTT. Translated, it gives CASRELRDWRDTQYF. The chain combines TRBV27 with TRBJ2-3; TRBD2 is a possible D gene (6 bases). The CDR3 sequence is 15 residues long. The germline V and J ends were trimmed by 6 bases and 6 bases, with 19 bases remaining between them. CDR1 MNHEY and CDR2 SMNVEV come from the germline V gene (reference sequence).

The chain is built from TRBV6-5 and TRBJ2-1; 8 nucleotides match TRBD1. The CDR3 totals 14 residues. Germline assignment: CDR1 MNHEY and CDR2 SVGAGI. After removal of 3 bases from V and 6 bases from J, the junction contained 4 bases not matched to a gene. CDR3 amino acids: CASSYGQGRNEQFF. For the CDR3, the DNA is TGTGCCAGCAGTTATGGACAGGGCCGCAATGAGCAGTTCTTC.